The 19 T cell receptor beta chains given below trace back to one sample, sequenced in a study of cytomegalovirus exposure and HLA in healthy donors. Some clones are missing from TCRdb's copy, which holds only in-frame ones; the method was immunoSEQ multiplex PCR. The profile shows more than 250,000 clones, roughly 90% of them singletons. The sample consisted of PBMCs. Source of these receptors: a woman aged 25 to 39 in good health and CMV-seropositive.

This chain uses TRBV29-1 with TRBJ2-2; 7 nucleotides align to TRBD2. Trimming removed 4 bases from V and 6 bases from J; junction bases left unmatched: 11. Looked up from germline, CDR1 is SQVTM and CDR2 is ANQGSEA. The CDR3 contains 15 residues. The CDR3 reads CSVVSQLGGSGELFF. CDR3 coding DNA: TGCAGCGTTGTATCCCAATTGGGGGGGTCCGGGGAGCTGTTTTTT.

The V gene is TRBV4-1, the J gene TRBJ2-7; the D gene could be TRBD1 or TRBD2 (5 bases each). The length of the CDR3 is 16 residues. Germline CDR1 reads MGHRA; CDR2 reads YSYEKL. V lost 0 bases to trimming and J lost 3 bases, with 15 bases between them. The CDR3 is CASSQDFWGRNYEQYF. The DNA for the CDR3 is TGCGCCAGCAGCCAAGATTTTTGGGGGAGAAACTACGAGCAGTACTTC.

The chain uses TRBV7-3 and TRBJ1-1; no clear D gene. The CDR3 is made up of 14 amino acids. Germline CDR1 and CDR2: SGHTA and FQGTGA. The V end was cut by 2 bases, the J end by 1 base, with 8 bases between. CDR3 residues: CASSLQPQNTEAFF. CDR3 bases: TGTGCCAGCAGCTTACAGCCCCAGAACACTGAAGCTTTCTTT.

The chain couples TRBV9 to TRBJ1-6; D not certain. Per the germline V gene, CDR1 is SGDLS and CDR2 is YYNGEE. The CDR3 runs 12 residues. Trimming shortened V by 2 bases and J by 7 bases, and 4 bases separated the two germline ends. The CDR3 is CASSVGNSPLHF. The CDR3, as DNA: TGTGCCAGCAGCGTGGGAAATTCACCCCTCCACTTT.

The V call is TRBV18, the J call TRBJ2-7; 8 bases line up with TRBD1. The CDR3 sequence is 14 residues long. V lost 6 bases and J lost 2; bases outside the gene matches: 6. CDR1 and CDR2 from the germline V gene are KGHSH and LQKENI. In DNA form, the CDR3 reads TGTGCCAGCTCGGCCGGGACAGGACCCTACGAGCAGTACTTC. It is translated as CASSAGTGPYEQYF.

A remark on this clone: One end of the junction does not line up with germline, which may come from a read error. The chain joins TRBV19 to TRBJ2-2; 7 positions match TRBD1. Germline CDR1 is LNHDA and CDR2 is SQIVND (reference sequence). This CDR3 is 15 amino acids long. CDR3 coding DNA: TGTGCCAGTAGGATAGCCCAAACAGGGGCTGGGGAGCTGTTTTTT. This gives the protein CASRIAQTGAGELFF.

The chain employs TRBV27 and TRBJ2-7; 7 bases fit TRBD1. The V gene's germline CDR1 is MNHEY and CDR2 SMNVEV (reference sequence). The length of the CDR3 is 15 residues. The ends lost 6 bases at V and 1 base at J; junction bases unmatched: 9. The DNA for the CDR3 is TGTGCCAGCAGGGCCGGGACAGTTGATTCCTACGAGCAGTACTTC. Its protein is CASRAGTVDSYEQYF.

This sequence joins TRBV29-1 and TRBJ1-4, with TRBD1 identical over 8 bases. The CDR3 has 15 residues. The germline CDR1 and CDR2 sequences are SQVTM and ANQGSEA. After removal of 6 bases from V and 4 bases from J, the junction contained 10 bases not matched to a gene. CDR3 sequence: CSVGDRSPLNEKLFF. The CDR3, as DNA: TGCAGCGTCGGGGACAGGTCCCCCCTTAATGAAAAACTGTTTTTT.

V gene TRBV5-1 combines with J gene TRBJ2-1; no clear D gene. With 2 bases removed from V and 7 bases from J, the gap between germline ends came to 16 bases. This CDR3 has 15 residues. The germline V gene has CDR1 SGHRS and CDR2 YFSETQ. CDR3 protein: CASSLHPDAFNEQFF. The CDR3 bases are TGCGCCAGCAGCTTACACCCAGACGCTTTTAATGAGCAGTTCTTC.

The V gene is TRBV6-5, the J gene TRBJ1-3; perhaps TRBD1 as D (6 bases). Per germline, CDR1 MNHEY and CDR2 SVGAGI. The CDR3 runs 14 residues. The ends were cut back, 9 bases at V and 3 bases at J, with 15 bases in the middle. The CDR3 DNA follows: TGTGCCAGTAGCAGGGGCTTCGGTGGAAACACCATATATTTT. Translated: CASSRGFGGNTIYF.

The sample holds a few counts of this clone. The V call is TRBV5-6, the J call TRBJ1-2, with a possible D match to TRBD1 (5 bases). The V end lost 0 bases, the J end lost 3 bases, and 12 bases lay between the germline ends. This CDR3 comprises 15 residues. Germline loops: CDR1 SGHDT, CDR2 YYEEEE. Written as DNA, the CDR3 is TGTGCCAGCAGCTTGGCAGAGGGGCCATACTATGGCTACACCTTC. Translating it yields CASSLAEGPYYGYTF.

This clone was seen only once. The chain combines TRBV9 with TRBJ1-3; D ambiguous. Trimming cost V 0 bases and J 2 bases, with 12 bases left between them. The CDR3 is made up of 16 amino acids. Germline V CDR1 and CDR2: SGDLS, YYNGEE. The CDR3 coding sequence is TGTGCCAGCAGCGTAGACCAATTGGGCGCTGGAAACACCATATATTTT. It encodes CASSVDQLGAGNTIYF.

The CDR3 DNA is TGTGCCATCAGTGACCAGGGGCAAGAGACCCAGTACTTC. It specifies CAISDQGQETQYF. The chain employs TRBV10-3 and TRBJ2-5; D may be TRBD1 (6 bases). The CDR3 runs 13 residues. Germline V gene sequence: CDR1 ENHRY, CDR2 SYGVKD. V was clipped by 3 bases and J by 2 bases, with 7 bases between them.

This clone showed up just once. The genes are TRBV30 and TRBJ2-1; 13 bases are shared with TRBD2. V lost 0 bases to trimming and J lost 6 bases; unmatched junction nucleotides: 11. The CDR3 totals 18 residues. Germline V gene sequence: CDR1 GTSNPN, CDR2 SVGIG (reference sequence). The CDR3 DNA reads as TGTGCCTGGAGTGTACCCTATGGACTAGCGGGGGCACCCAATGAGCAGTTCTTC. This sequence encodes CAWSVPYGLAGAPNEQFF.

The V and J genes are TRBV30 and TRBJ2-1, with no clear D. This CDR3 has 12 amino acids. V lost 2 bases and J 9 bases, leaving 11 bases between the germline ends. Germline-derived CDR1 and CDR2 are GTSNPN and SVGIG (reference sequence). The CDR3 reads CAWSIGVPEQFF. In nucleotides, the CDR3 is TGTGCCTGGAGTATTGGGGTGCCTGAGCAGTTCTTC.

The J gene is TRBJ1-1, the V gene TRBV13; D is perhaps TRBD1 (5 bases). The V gene lost 3 bases and the J gene lost 0 bases, with 11 bases spanning the gap. The CDR3 runs to 15 residues. Germline V gives CDR1 PRHDT, CDR2 FYEKMQ (reference sequence). CDR3 amino acids: CASSFTGRLNTEAFF. As DNA, the CDR3 is TGTGCCAGCAGCTTCACGGGACGATTGAACACTGAAGCTTTCTTT.

The V and J genes are TRBV11-2 and TRBJ2-4; the D gene is possibly TRBD1 (6 bases). The CDR3 has 18 amino acids. From germline, CDR1 is SGHAT and CDR2 FQNNGV. With 3 bases removed from V and 8 bases from J, the gap between germline ends came to 26 bases. DNA for the CDR3: TGTGCCAGCAGCTTGCTAGCTGTAGTGGGGACATTTTCGGACATTCAGTACTTC. Translated, it gives CASSLLAVVGTFSDIQYF.

J is TRBJ1-2 and V is TRBV14, with a tentative D call TRBD1 (5 bases). Germline V gene sequence: CDR1 SGHDN, CDR2 FVKESK. The CDR3 covers 12 residues. V dropped 1 base and J dropped 7 bases, with 7 bases sitting between them. The CDR3 reads CASSQGTSGYTF. CDR3 DNA: TGTGCCAGCAGCCAAGGGACAAGTGGCTACACCTTC.

This clone has just a few counts. The CDR3 loop is CASSLGGNAYEQYF. Written as DNA, the CDR3 is TGTGCCAGCAGCTTAGGGGGGAACGCCTACGAGCAGTACTTC. J is TRBJ2-7 and V is TRBV7-6, with D possibly called TRBD1 or TRBD2 (5 bases each). Deletions cut 1 base from V and 2 bases from J, with 9 bases between. CDR1 SGHVS and CDR2 FNYEAQ come from the germline V gene. This CDR3 comprises 14 residues. Complete variable domain (other parts from reference TRBV7-6 and TRBJ2-7): GAGVSQSPRYKVTKRGQDVALRCDPISGHVSLYWYRQALGQGPEFLTYFNYEAQQDKSGLPNDRFSAERPEGSISTLTIQRTEQRDSAMYRCASSLGGNAYEQYFGPGTRLTVT.